Each of the 10 T cell receptor beta chains below was sequenced from the same sample in a study of blood T cell repertoires in COVID-19. Clones were sequenced by immunoSEQ multiplex PCR, and TCRdb holds only the in-frame ones, with some missing. Here the sample spans 190,000 or so clones, just under 90% being singletons. Input material: PBMCs or T cells enriched from blood (not recorded which). The receptor set was obtained from a man between 25 and 39 years old who had recovered from COVID-19.

The chain joins TRBV4-3 to TRBJ2-7, with unresolved D. The CDR3 is 14 residues long. V dropped 1 base and J dropped 2 bases, with 9 bases sitting between them. Germline CDR1 LGHNA, CDR2 YSLEER. The chain's CDR3 is CASSQGAGTYEQYF. The CDR3 DNA reads TGCGCCAGCAGCCAAGGGGCCGGAACCTACGAGCAGTACTTC.

J is TRBJ1-1 and V is TRBV29-1; 10 bases map to TRBD1. The V segment lost 5 bases and the J segment 2 bases; nucleotides outside the gene matches: 8. This CDR3 comprises 15 residues. In germline, CDR1 is SQVTM, CDR2 ANQGSEA. The CDR3 loop is CSVSPGQGPNTEAFF. For the CDR3, the DNA is TGCAGCGTTTCTCCGGGACAGGGGCCTAACACTGAAGCTTTCTTT.

The chain uses TRBV7-8 and TRBJ2-7; 7 nucleotides match TRBD2. Germline V gene lookup returns CDR1 SGHVS and CDR2 FQNEAQ. There are 15 residues in the CDR3. Trimming cost V 7 bases and J 5 bases; bases outside gene matches: 14. The CDR3 coding sequence is TGTGCCAGCACCATAGGGCCCACTAGCGCCGACGAGCAGTACTTC. Its protein product is CASTIGPTSADEQYF.

This clone has just one count. The CDR3: CASSQSRAGANVLTF. The CDR3 region has the DNA TGTGCCAGCAGCCAGTCCAGGGCTGGGGCCAACGTCCTGACTTTC. The V call is TRBV3-1 (or the pseudogene TRBV3-2), the J call TRBJ2-6; tentatively, D is TRBD1 (5 bases). Germline assignment: CDR1 LGHDT and CDR2 YNNKEL (reference sequence). The CDR3 length is 15 residues. Trimming took 3 bases from V and 2 from J, leaving 8 bases between them.

The chain carries TRBV7-2 and TRBJ1-3, with 7 positions matching TRBD1. Trimming took 2 bases from V and 5 from J; bases not matched to a gene: 12. There are 17 residues in the CDR3. Germline CDR1 reads SGHTA; CDR2 reads FQGNSA. The CDR3 here is CASSLRGDQGVRNTIYF. As DNA, the CDR3 is TGTGCCAGCAGCTTAAGGGGCGATCAGGGGGTGAGAAACACCATATATTTT.

The chain joins TRBV7-2 to TRBJ2-6, with a possible D match to TRBD1 (6 bases). There are 17 residues in the CDR3. Trimming left V 1 base short and J 0 bases short, with 10 bases between. Germline lookup yields CDR1 SGHTA and CDR2 FQGNSA. CDR3 sequence reads: CASSLVGTTSGANVLTF. CDR3 DNA sequence: TGTGCCAGCAGCTTAGTCGGGACAACCTCTGGGGCCAACGTCCTGACTTTC.

The rearrangement joins TRBV5-1 to TRBJ2-1, with TRBD2 matching 12 bases. The CDR3 covers 15 residues. CDR1 SGHRS and CDR2 YFSETQ come from the germline V gene. V trimming: 3 bases; J trimming: 4 bases; junction bases outside the gene matches: 2. CDR3: CASSSLAGGYNEQFF. In DNA, the CDR3 is TGCGCCAGCAGCTCCCTAGCGGGAGGGTACAATGAGCAGTTCTTC.

About this clone itself: The sample contains more than one DNA sequence encoding this CDR3. CDR3 sequence (DNA): TGTGCCAGCAGTTTTCGGAATGAGCAGTTCTTC. It specifies CASSFRNEQFF. The chain recombines TRBV28 with TRBJ2-1; D unresolved. Trimming removed 3 bases at V and 7 bases at J, with 4 bases between. This CDR3 is 11 amino acids long. The germline V gene encodes CDR1 MDHEN and CDR2 SYDVKM.

V gene TRBV4-3 combines with J gene TRBJ2-7; no reliable D call. The germline V gene encodes CDR1 LGHNA and CDR2 YSLEER. V was shortened by 1 base and J by 3 bases, with 7 bases between the two germline ends. CDR3 size: 13 residues. This CDR3 is CASSQGTGYEQYF. CDR3 in DNA: TGCGCCAGCAGCCAAGGAACCGGCTACGAGCAGTACTTC.

The chain has TRBV30 and TRBJ2-3; 7 positions agree with TRBD2. Germline V gene sequence: CDR1 GTSNPN, CDR2 SVGIG (reference sequence). The V gene end was trimmed by 3 bases and the J gene end by 8 bases; junction bases not matched to a gene: 14. The CDR3 is 15 amino acids. CDR3 sequence reads: CAWSAGAGPRLTQYF. The CDR3 DNA sequence: TGTGCCTGGAGCGCAGGAGCGGGGCCACGGCTTACGCAGTATTTT. Filled out from reference TRBV30 and TRBJ2-3, the complete variable domain reads SQTIHQWPATLVQPVGSPLSLECTVEGTSNPNLYWYRQAAGRGLQLLFYSVGIGQISSEVPQNLSASRPQDRQFILSSKKLLLSDSGFYLCAWSAGAGPRLTQYFGPGTRLTVL.